Listed below are T cell receptor beta chains from one sample, sequenced in a study of cytomegalovirus exposure and HLA in healthy donors. The repertoire was sequenced with immunoSEQ multiplex PCR; TCRdb's copy has only in-frame clones and lacks some. This table has fewer than 120,000 clones, around 88% appearing once. Sequenced sample: PBMCs. These receptors were taken from a man aged 40-49 years in good health and CMV-seronegative. CDR3s include the opening cysteine and the closing phenylalanine or tryptophan. Each record gives: D gene, clone size, J gene, V gene, CDR3 DNA, CDR3 protein. D genes are given only for firm matches. Size is omitted from some rows. Given values are once, few, many or a class for expanded clones.

>.|.|TRBJ1-6|TRBV28
TGTGCCAGCACTATTAGGAGCTCCTATAATTCACCCCTCCACTTT
CASTIRSSYNSPLHF
>.|.|TRBJ1-1|TRBV2
TGTGCCAGCCTCCTGAGCATGAACACTGAAGCTTTCTTT
CASLLSMNTEAFF
>TRBD1|once|TRBJ1-5|TRBV10-3
TGTGCCATCGCCGGGACAGGGGCCAATCAGCCCCAGCATTTT
CAIAGTGANQPQHF
>TRBD2|.|TRBJ2-5|TRBV2
TGTGCCAGCTCGCCGGGACTAGCGATAGAGACCCAGTACTTC
CASSPGLAIETQYF
>TRBD1|few|TRBJ2-7|TRBV5-1
TGCGCCAGCAGGGCGACTCCGGGACAGGGATGGGACGAGCAGTACTTC
CASRATPGQGWDEQYF
>TRBD1|few|TRBJ1-1|TRBV6-1
TGTGCCAGCAGTGCTAGGACAGGGTACACTGAAGCTTTCTTT
CASSARTGYTEAFF
>TRBD1|.|TRBJ2-2|TRBV6-6
TGTGCCAGCAGGTCTCCGGGACAGGGGCACACCGGGGAGCTGTTTTTT
CASRSPGQGHTGELFF
>.|once|TRBJ1-5|TRBV19
TGTGCCAGTAGTAGGGGGGGCCTTCAGCCCCAGCATTTT
CASSRGGLQPQHF
>.|.|TRBJ1-1|TRBV2
TGTGCCAGCAGTGAAGGCAGGGCTGGAACTGAAGCTTTCTTT
CASSEGRAGTEAFF
>TRBD1|.|TRBJ1-1|TRBV30
TGTGCCTGGGCGGGACAGTTGAACACTGAAGCTTTCTTT
CAWAGQLNTEAFF
>.|once|TRBJ1-1|TRBV5-1
TGCGCCAGCGGTCCCTTCGGGGACACTGAAGCTTTCTTT
CASGPFGDTEAFF
>.|.|TRBJ1-5|TRBV5-4
TGTGCCAGCAGCGACGGCCAGGGCAATCAGCCCCAGCATTTT
CASSDGQGNQPQHF
>.|.|TRBJ1-1|TRBV11-1
TGTGCCAGCCGGCGGGCGGTGAACACTGAAGCTTTCTTT
CASRRAVNTEAFF
>.|.|TRBJ1-2|TRBV14
TGTGCCAGCAGCCGGCAGGGGCTGGACTATGGCTACACCTTC
CASSRQGLDYGYTF
>TRBD1|.|TRBJ2-2|TRBV30
TGTGCCTGGGCTACAGGGGGCAACGGGGAGCTGTTTTTT
CAWATGGNGELFF
>TRBD1|once|TRBJ2-5|TRBV29-1
TGCAGCGAAAGCAGGGGGTCGGAGACCCAGTACTTC
CSESRGSETQYF
>TRBD1|.|TRBJ1-5|TRBV7-2
TGTGCCAGCAGCTTCCAACAGGGGTACAATCAGCCCCAGCATTTT
CASSFQQGYNQPQHF
>.|.|TRBJ2-1|TRBV11-3
TGTGCCAGCAGCTCTTCGAGGGCAGAGCAGTTCTTC
CASSSSRAEQFF